A single T cell receptor (beta chain) is shown here with its context. Its specificity is not known. These data are taken from a study of identical twins. Every one of the donors was a healthy Caucasian. Study outcomes and limitations: Abundant cord blood beta clonotypes carried fewer insertions; memory repertoires showed none.

This CDR3 is built from 15 residues. V lost 0 bases and J lost 7; bases outside the gene matches: 4. In germline, CDR1 is SGHAT, CDR2 FQNNGV. Template switching, a step in the protocol, added a universal primer site, and cDNA carried unique molecular identifiers. TCRdb independently ran MiXCR on the 5' RACE reads; one entry per CDR3 protein. Of about 720,000 distinct CDR3 sequences listed, roughly 8% are singletons. This sample also appeared in a second study, on yellow fever vaccine responses in identical twins.

The chain employs TRBV11-2 and TRBJ2-3, with 10 bases fitting TRBD2. The material sequenced was PBMCs. This receptor was taken from a woman younger than 30 in good health. The CDR3 spells CASSLELAGVNTQYF. In DNA form, the CDR3 reads TGTGCCAGCAGCTTAGAGCTAGCGGGGGTTAATACGCAGTATTTT.